Listed below are T cell receptor beta chains from one sample, sequenced in a study of brain T cells in children with intractable seizures. TCRdb's copy holds only in-frame clones and misses some; the assay was immunoSEQ multiplex PCR. The table lists hundreds of thousands of clones, 93% of them singletons. The input for sequencing was peripheral blood, taken around 5 months after surgery. These receptors were taken from a boy under three years old with tuberous sclerosis and intractable seizures. CDR3s include the opening cysteine and the closing phenylalanine or tryptophan. The D gene is left open where the match is weak. Clone size appears in some rows only: once, few, many, or a class for an expanded clone.

j_call clone_size v_call d_call cdr3_aa cdr3_nt
TRBJ1-2 - TRBV19 TRBD1 CSEKFAGTDYGYTF TGTTCGGAGAAATTCGCCGGGACAGACTATGGCTACACCTTC
TRBJ1-2 - TRBV5-4 - CASSLAWEGRNGYTF TGTGCCAGCAGCCTTGCTTGGGAGGGGAGGAATGGCTACACCTTC
TRBJ2-7 - TRBV19 - CASSREGIAYEQYF TGTGCCAGTAGTAGAGAAGGGATAGCCTACGAGCAGTACTTC
TRBJ2-1 - TRBV11-3 - CASSLIGGQGNEQFF TGTGCCAGCAGCTTAATTGGAGGGCAGGGCAATGAGCAGTTCTTC
TRBJ2-3 - TRBV19 - CASKSGGPTDTQYF TGTGCCAGTAAATCCGGGGGCCCCACAGATACGCAGTATTTT
TRBJ2-3 once TRBV19 TRBD2 CASSLTGGAGDTQYF TGTGCCAGTAGTCTCACGGGGGGGGCCGGAGATACGCAGTATTTT
TRBJ1-2 - TRBV6-5 - CASSYDTNYGYTF TGTGCCAGCAGTTACGACACCAACTATGGCTACACCTTC
TRBJ2-7 - TRBV13 - CASSLKVPGDPYEQYF TGTGCCAGCAGCTTAAAGGTTCCGGGAGACCCTTACGAGCAGTACTTC
TRBJ1-1 - TRBV2 - CASSDRHTEAFF TGTGCCAGCTCCGATAGACACACTGAAGCTTTCTTT
TRBJ2-5 - TRBV21-1 - CATRTSFVRETQYF TGTGCCACCCGGACTTCCTTCGTTCGAGAGACCCAGTACTTC
TRBJ2-7 - TRBV7-6 TRBD1 CASSLADRGVDEQYF TGTGCCAGCAGCTTGGCAGACAGGGGGGTCGACGAGCAGTACTTC
TRBJ1-1 - TRBV20-1 - CSASLSKEAFF TGCAGTGCTAGTCTAAGCAAGGAAGCTTTCTTT
TRBJ1-1 - TRBV18 - CASSPGGGNTEAFF TGTGCCAGCTCACCGGGTGGGGGCAACACTGAAGCTTTCTTT
TRBJ1-6 - TRBV30 - CACRGLDNSPLHF TGTGCCTGCCGCGGACTGGATAATTCACCCCTCCACTTT
TRBJ2-7 - TRBV7-9 TRBD1 CASSPGTGGYEQYF TGTGCCAGCAGCCCCGGGACAGGGGGCTACGAGCAGTACTTC
TRBJ2-1 - TRBV5-1 TRBD2 CASSLVVPSGSHEQFF TGCGCCAGCAGCTTGGTCGTCCCTAGCGGGAGCCATGAGCAGTTCTTC
TRBJ1-6 - TRBV6-5 TRBD1 CASTNRGSYNSPLHF TGTGCCAGCACAAACAGGGGGTCCTATAATTCACCCCTCCACTTT
TRBJ2-3 - TRBV7-2 TRBD2 CASSLRVLAGGEDTQYF TGTGCCAGCAGCCTTAGAGTACTAGCGGGGGGAGAAGATACGCAGTATTTT
TRBJ1-5 - TRBV30 - CAWSVAEANQPQHF TGTGCCTGGAGTGTAGCAGAAGCCAATCAGCCCCAGCATTTT
TRBJ1-1 - TRBV6-2/TRBV6-3 TRBD1 CASSSGTVGWLGTEAFF TGTGCCAGCAGTTCAGGGACAGTCGGATGGTTGGGCACTGAAGCTTTCTTT
TRBJ2-7 - TRBV18 TRBD2 CASSPIAGGEMYF TGTGCCAGCTCACCCATAGCGGGAGGGGAGATGTACTTC
TRBJ2-6 - TRBV28 TRBD1 CASSLTGGIANVLTF TGTGCCAGCAGTTTAACAGGGGGTATAGCCAACGTCCTGACTTTC
TRBJ2-2 - TRBV11-3 - CASSLDTAGELFF TGTGCCAGCAGCTTAGACACGGCCGGGGAGCTGTTTTTT
TRBJ1-5 - TRBV23-1 - CASSQPTRDLVQPQHF TGCGCCAGCAGTCAACCGACCCGGGACTTAGTTCAGCCCCAGCATTTT
TRBJ1-2 - TRBV7-2 - CASSPTVPNYGYTF TGTGCCAGCAGTCCGACAGTGCCTAACTATGGCTACACCTTC
TRBJ1-1 - TRBV7-6 TRBD1 CASSSTGGSEAFF TGTGCCAGCAGCTCGACAGGGGGCTCTGAAGCTTTCTTT
TRBJ1-1 - TRBV5-1 - CASSLGGDRRSTEAFF TGCGCCAGCAGCTTGGGAGGGGATAGGAGGTCCACTGAAGCTTTCTTT
TRBJ2-7 - TRBV19 - CASGQDYEQYF TGTGCCAGTGGGCAAGACTACGAGCAGTACTTC
TRBJ2-2 - TRBV5-1 TRBD1 CASSLVTKSQGESGELFF TGCGCCAGCAGCTTGGTCACCAAATCCCAGGGGGAGTCCGGGGAGCTGTTTTTT
TRBJ1-2 - TRBV30 - CAWSGAQPGYGYTF TGTGCCTGGAGTGGTGCACAGCCTGGGTATGGCTACACCTTC
TRBJ2-1 - TRBV23-1 - CASSQSVPDEQFF TGCGCCAGCAGTCAATCGGTCCCAGACGAGCAGTTCTTC
TRBJ2-1 - TRBV24-1 - CATSDFTAGWHNEQFF TGTGCCACCAGTGATTTTACGGCGGGCTGGCACAATGAGCAGTTCTTC
TRBJ2-2 - TRBV3-1/TRBV3-2 TRBD1 CASSPGAGQGSTGELFF TGTGCCAGCAGCCCTGGCGCTGGACAGGGGAGCACCGGGGAGCTGTTTTTT
TRBJ1-1 - TRBV11-2 - CASSSPQGHRNTEAFF TGTGCCAGCAGCTCGCCCCAGGGACATCGGAACACTGAAGCTTTCTTT
TRBJ2-1 - TRBV7-9 TRBD2 CASSWPTSSQEQFF TGTGCCAGCAGCTGGCCGACTAGCTCCCAAGAGCAGTTCTTC
TRBJ2-7 - TRBV3-1/TRBV3-2 - CASSQEPTFHEQYF TGTGCCAGCAGCCAAGAGCCGACCTTCCACGAGCAGTACTTC
TRBJ2-5 - TRBV18 TRBD2 CASSPLLAEYQETQYF TGTGCCAGCTCACCACTGCTAGCGGAGTACCAAGAGACCCAGTACTTC
TRBJ2-2 - TRBV23-1 - CASSRDKVLLGTGELFF TGCGCCAGCAGTCGGGACAAGGTCTTACTAGGCACCGGGGAGCTGTTTTTT
TRBJ1-5 - TRBV27 - CASSLQGYSNQPQHF TGTGCCAGCAGTTTACAGGGGTATAGCAATCAGCCCCAGCATTTT
TRBJ2-1 - TRBV28 TRBD1 CATKTGGVYNEQFF TGTGCCACCAAAACAGGGGGCGTCTACAATGAGCAGTTCTTC
TRBJ1-1 once TRBV30 - CAWSEATEAFF TGTGCCTGGAGTGAGGCCACTGAAGCTTTCTTT
TRBJ1-6 - TRBV2 - CASSGTGRNSPLHF TGTGCCAGCAGTGGTACAGGCAGAAATTCACCCCTCCACTTT
TRBJ1-2 - TRBV12-3/TRBV12-4 - CASSPSKGQGYTF TGTGCCAGCAGTCCATCCAAGGGGCAAGGCTACACCTTC
TRBJ2-6 - TRBV23-1 TRBD1 CASSQSRDRDCSGANVLTF TGCGCCAGCAGTCAATCTCGGGACAGGGATTGCTCTGGGGCCAACGTCCTGACTTTC
TRBJ1-4 - TRBV6-1 - CASSETSEKLFF TGTGCCAGCAGTGAAACGAGTGAAAAACTGTTTTTT
TRBJ2-7 - TRBV6-5 TRBD2 CASSTSGSYEQYF TGTGCCAGCAGTACTAGCGGGAGCTACGAGCAGTACTTC
TRBJ2-1 - TRBV24-1 - CATSSGRASFVVNEQFF TGTGCCACCAGTTCAGGGAGAGCTAGCTTCGTCGTGAATGAGCAGTTCTTC
TRBJ1-6 - TRBV30 - CAWSNQGSSPLHF TGTGCCTGGAGTAACCAGGGTAGCTCACCCCTCCACTTT
TRBJ1-2 - TRBV12-3/TRBV12-4 - CASSFGAAGAF TGTGCCAGCAGTTTTGGTGCGGCAGGAGCCTTC
TRBJ2-7 once TRBV30 TRBD2 CAWSVPGGSYEQYF TGTGCCTGGAGTGTACCCGGGGGGTCCTACGAGCAGTACTTC
TRBJ1-1 - TRBV6-5 - CASRGVASTEAFF TGTGCCAGCAGAGGCGTAGCGAGCACTGAAGCTTTCTTT
TRBJ1-2 - TRBV11-1 - CASSLYGGNYGYTF TGTGCCAGCAGCTTATATGGCGGTAACTATGGCTACACCTTC
TRBJ2-3 - TRBV29-1 TRBD1 CSVESVWDRGEDTQYF TGCAGCGTAGAATCGGTATGGGACAGGGGGGAAGATACGCAGTATTTT
TRBJ2-3 - TRBV11-2 TRBD2 CASSFRTSGTDTQYF TGTGCCAGCAGCTTCAGGACTAGCGGGACAGATACGCAGTATTTT
TRBJ2-7 - TRBV25-1 - CASGGTPYEQYF TGTGCCAGCGGCGGGACACCCTACGAGCAGTACTTC
TRBJ2-7 - TRBV15 - CATSSTLGVYYEQYF TGTGCCACCAGCAGTACACTAGGGGTTTACTACGAGCAGTACTTC
TRBJ1-1 - TRBV7-9 TRBD1 CASSSADREENTEAFF TGTGCCAGCAGCTCCGCGGACAGGGAAGAGAACACTGAAGCTTTCTTT